A selection of T cell receptor beta chains follows, all from one sample in a study of blood T cell repertoires in COVID-19. The method was immunoSEQ multiplex PCR; TCRdb's version includes in-frame clones alone and lacks a portion of them. The sample holds 150,000 to 200,000 clones, 65% to 85% seen once. The sample taken for sequencing was peripheral blood. All receptors come from an elderly woman with active or convalescent COVID-19. The CDR3 runs from the conserved cysteine through the conserved F or W. A D gene is named only where the DNA matches it firmly. The size entry is marked missing in some rows and otherwise reads once, few, many or a size class.

D gene	clone size	V gene	J gene	CDR3 protein	CDR3 DNA
NA	NA	TRBV5-8	TRBJ1-1	CASSRGNTEAFF	TGTGCCAGCAGTCGGGGGAACACTGAAGCTTTCTTT
TRBD2	once	TRBV7-6	TRBJ2-3	CASSSGRLAGGIDTQYF	TGTGCCAGCAGCTCGGGGAGGCTAGCGGGGGGTATAGATACGCAGTATTTT
NA	NA	TRBV4-1	TRBJ1-2	CASSQGGQSSNYGYTF	TGCGCCAGCAGCCAAGGGGGACAATCCTCTAACTATGGCTACACCTTC
TRBD1	NA	TRBV2	TRBJ2-7	CASRPGQLYEQYF	TGTGCCAGCAGACCGGGACAGCTCTACGAGCAGTACTTC
NA	NA	TRBV3-1/TRBV3-2	TRBJ2-2	CASSHLETGELFF	TGTGCCAGCAGCCATCTCGAGACCGGGGAGCTGTTTTTT
NA	NA	TRBV4-3	TRBJ1-2	CASSQAVYSNYGYTF	TGCGCCAGCAGCCAAGCGGTGTACTCTAACTATGGCTACACCTTC
NA	NA	TRBV2	TRBJ1-2	CASSSGLAYGYTF	TGTGCCAGCAGTTCGGGACTGGCCTATGGCTACACCTTC
TRBD2	NA	TRBV6-5	TRBJ2-1	CASSQQPSGSNEQFF	TGTGCCAGCAGCCAGCAACCTAGCGGGAGCAATGAGCAGTTCTTC
TRBD1	NA	TRBV12-3/TRBV12-4	TRBJ2-7	CASSQGALRYF	TGTGCCAGCAGCCAGGGGGCCTTGCGGTACTTC
TRBD2	NA	TRBV4-3	TRBJ2-1	CASSQDPAGVYNEQFF	TGCGCCAGCAGCCAAGATCCAGCGGGGGTATACAATGAGCAGTTCTTC
TRBD1	NA	TRBV13	TRBJ2-1	CASSLGWDSGNEQFF	TGTGCCAGCAGCTTAGGATGGGACAGTGGGAATGAGCAGTTCTTC
NA	NA	TRBV18	TRBJ2-5	CASSPLGAGETQYF	TGTGCCAGCTCACCCCTGGGGGCTGGCGAGACCCAGTACTTC
NA	few	TRBV12-3/TRBV12-4	TRBJ1-2	CASSLEGLGYTF	TGTGCCAGCAGTTTAGAGGGGCTAGGCTACACCTTC
NA	NA	TRBV4-3	TRBJ1-3	CASSHISRLGNTIYF	TGCGCCAGCAGCCACATCTCACGACTCGGAAACACCATATATTTT
TRBD1	NA	TRBV3-1/TRBV3-2	TRBJ1-1	CASSLLDRGGTEAFF	TGTGCCAGCAGCCTGTTGGACAGGGGCGGGACTGAAGCTTTCTTT
NA	NA	TRBV5-6	TRBJ2-7	CASSTGSEQYF	TGTGCCAGCAGCACGGGTTCCGAGCAGTACTTC
NA	NA	TRBV2	TRBJ2-7	CASFGDSLYEQYF	TGTGCCAGCTTCGGAGACAGCCTCTACGAGCAGTACTTC
NA	NA	TRBV7-9	TRBJ1-2	CASSPRGQSYGYTF	TGTGCCAGCAGCCCCCGCGGACAGAGCTATGGCTACACCTTC
NA	few	TRBV25-1	TRBJ1-1	CASGPYLNTEAFF	TGTGCCAGCGGGCCTTACCTGAACACTGAAGCTTTCTTT
TRBD1	NA	TRBV5-1	TRBJ2-7	CASSPRQGLHYEQYF	TGCGCCAGCAGCCCAAGACAGGGCTTACACTACGAGCAGTACTTC
TRBD1	few	TRBV4-1	TRBJ2-3	CASSQESLRQGLSDTQYF	TGCGCCAGCAGCCAAGAGTCCCTCAGACAGGGGCTTTCAGATACGCAGTATTTT
NA	NA	TRBV29-1	TRBJ1-2	CSVEVSALGAQVGGYTF	TGCAGCGTTGAAGTATCGGCGTTGGGGGCCCAGGTTGGAGGCTACACCTTC
TRBD1	NA	TRBV7-2	TRBJ2-7	CASSWRQGDSYEQYF	TGTGCCAGCAGCTGGAGACAGGGGGACTCCTACGAGCAGTACTTC
TRBD1	NA	TRBV3-1/TRBV3-2	TRBJ2-3	CASSLRTGSDTQYF	TGTGCCAGCAGCCTTCGGACAGGGTCAGATACGCAGTATTTT
NA	NA	TRBV28	TRBJ1-4	CASSLWGGTNEKLFF	TGTGCCAGCAGTTTGTGGGGAGGCACTAATGAAAAACTGTTTTTT